This T cell receptor beta chain comes out of a study of blood T cell repertoires in COVID-19. At the level of the study: The United States, Italy and Spain supplied acute and convalescent COVID-19 samples. PBMCs, B-cell-depleted T cells, or T cells were the source of the cDNA or gDNA that made up the material.

Original data processing: Estimation of nucleated cell counts relied on the amplification of reference gene primers. Libraries were prepared by immunoSEQ multiplex PCR; TCRdb keeps only in-frame clonotypes and omits some of them. V, J and clone size are those of that table, while D and trimming were read from the DNA. Among around 130,000 clones, 85% were seen once, and the ten largest hold less than 3%. V dropped 4 bases and J dropped 1; count of bases not matched to a gene: 7. Per germline, CDR1 ENHRY and CDR2 SYGVKD. CDR3 length: 16 residues. This clone turned up a few times. Specimen: peripheral blood. The chain couples TRBV10-3 to TRBJ2-3; 8 positions agree with TRBD2. The TCR originated in a man in his fifties with acute or convalescent COVID-19. CDR3: CAISGGAGVRTDTQYF. The CDR3 DNA reads TGTGCCATCAGTGGAGGAGCGGGGGTTCGCACAGATACGCAGTATTTT.